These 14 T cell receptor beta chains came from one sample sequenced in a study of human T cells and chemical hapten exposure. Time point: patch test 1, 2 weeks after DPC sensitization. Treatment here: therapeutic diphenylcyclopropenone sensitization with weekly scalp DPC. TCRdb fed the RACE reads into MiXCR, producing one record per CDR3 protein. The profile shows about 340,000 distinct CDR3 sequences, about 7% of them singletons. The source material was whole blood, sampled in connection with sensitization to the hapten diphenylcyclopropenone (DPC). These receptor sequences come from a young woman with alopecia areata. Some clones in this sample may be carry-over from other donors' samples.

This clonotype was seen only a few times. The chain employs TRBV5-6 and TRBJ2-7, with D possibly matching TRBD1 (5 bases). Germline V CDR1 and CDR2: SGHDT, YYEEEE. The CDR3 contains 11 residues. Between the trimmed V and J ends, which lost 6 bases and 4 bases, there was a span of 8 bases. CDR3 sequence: CASTDSYEQYF. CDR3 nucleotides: TGTGCCAGCACCGACAGTTACGAGCAGTACTTC.

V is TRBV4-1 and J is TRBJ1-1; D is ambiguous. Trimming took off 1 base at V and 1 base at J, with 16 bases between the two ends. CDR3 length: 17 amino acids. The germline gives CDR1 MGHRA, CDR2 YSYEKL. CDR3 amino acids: CASSQVSWYRKNTEAFF. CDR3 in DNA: TGCGCCAGCAGCCAAGTCTCTTGGTACAGAAAGAACACTGAAGCTTTCTTT.

In DNA, the CDR3 is TGTGCCAGCCTGGGACAGCTCGGAAACACCATATATTTT. It translates to CASLGQLGNTIYF. The chain recombines TRBV7-2 with TRBJ1-3; 7 bases match TRBD1. Trimming cost V 8 bases and J 4 bases; bases outside gene matches: 5. Germline V lookup: CDR1 SGHTA, CDR2 FQGNSA. This CDR3 spans 13 amino acids.

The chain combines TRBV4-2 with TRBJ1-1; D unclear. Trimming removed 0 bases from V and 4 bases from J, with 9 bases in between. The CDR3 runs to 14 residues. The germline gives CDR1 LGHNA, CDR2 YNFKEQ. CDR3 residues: CASSQDLGITEAFF. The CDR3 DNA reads TGTGCCAGCAGCCAAGATCTGGGGATCACTGAAGCTTTCTTT.

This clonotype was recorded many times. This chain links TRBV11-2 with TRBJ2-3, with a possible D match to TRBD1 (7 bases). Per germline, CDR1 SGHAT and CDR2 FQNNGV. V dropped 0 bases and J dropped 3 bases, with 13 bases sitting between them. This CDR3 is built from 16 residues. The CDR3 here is CASSLDSGGRTDTQYF. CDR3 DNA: TGTGCCAGCAGCTTAGATTCAGGGGGGAGGACAGATACGCAGTATTTT.

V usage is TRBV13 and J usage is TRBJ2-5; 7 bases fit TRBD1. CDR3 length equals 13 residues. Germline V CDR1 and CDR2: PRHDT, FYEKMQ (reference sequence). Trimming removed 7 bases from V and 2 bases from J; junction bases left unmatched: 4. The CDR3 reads CASTRTGQETQYF. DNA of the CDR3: TGTGCCAGCACCCGGACAGGTCAAGAGACCCAGTACTTC.

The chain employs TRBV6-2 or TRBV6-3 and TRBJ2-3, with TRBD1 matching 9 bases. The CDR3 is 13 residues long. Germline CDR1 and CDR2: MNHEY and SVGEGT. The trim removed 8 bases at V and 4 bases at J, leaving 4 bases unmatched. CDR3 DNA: TGTGCCAGCCCGAACAGGGGGCCAGATACGCAGTATTTT. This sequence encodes CASPNRGPDTQYF.

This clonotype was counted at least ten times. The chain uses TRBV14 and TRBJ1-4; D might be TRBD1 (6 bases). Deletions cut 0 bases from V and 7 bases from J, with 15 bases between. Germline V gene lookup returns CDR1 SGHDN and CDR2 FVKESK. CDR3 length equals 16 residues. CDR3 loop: CASSQELRTDFEKLFF. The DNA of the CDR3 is TGTGCCAGCAGCCAAGAGTTACGGACAGACTTTGAAAAACTGTTTTTT.

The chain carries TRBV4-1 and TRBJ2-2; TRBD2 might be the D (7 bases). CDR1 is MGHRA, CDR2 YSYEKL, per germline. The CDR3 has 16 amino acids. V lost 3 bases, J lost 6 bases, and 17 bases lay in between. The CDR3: CASSHYPRGGSGELFF. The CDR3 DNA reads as TGCGCCAGCAGCCACTACCCCAGGGGAGGGTCCGGGGAGCTGTTTTTT.

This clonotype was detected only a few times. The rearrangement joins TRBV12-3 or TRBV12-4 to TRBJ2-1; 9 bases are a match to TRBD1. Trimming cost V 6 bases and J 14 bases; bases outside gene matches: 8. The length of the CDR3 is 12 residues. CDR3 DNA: TGTGCCAGCAGCTTTACCACAGGGGGCAAGTTCTTC. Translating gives CASSFTTGGKFF.

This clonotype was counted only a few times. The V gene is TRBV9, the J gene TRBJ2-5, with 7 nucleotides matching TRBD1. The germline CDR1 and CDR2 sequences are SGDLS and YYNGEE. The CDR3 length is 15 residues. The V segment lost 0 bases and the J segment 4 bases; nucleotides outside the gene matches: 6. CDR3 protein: CASSVAQGGGETQYF. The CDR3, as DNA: TGTGCCAGCAGCGTAGCTCAAGGGGGCGGAGAGACCCAGTACTTC.

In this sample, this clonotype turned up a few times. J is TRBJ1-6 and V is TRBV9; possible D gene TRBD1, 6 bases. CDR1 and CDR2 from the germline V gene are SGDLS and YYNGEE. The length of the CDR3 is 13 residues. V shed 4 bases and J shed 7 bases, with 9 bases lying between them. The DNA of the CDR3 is TGTGCCAGCAGCCCCGACAGGAATTCACCCCTCCACTTT. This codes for CASSPDRNSPLHF.

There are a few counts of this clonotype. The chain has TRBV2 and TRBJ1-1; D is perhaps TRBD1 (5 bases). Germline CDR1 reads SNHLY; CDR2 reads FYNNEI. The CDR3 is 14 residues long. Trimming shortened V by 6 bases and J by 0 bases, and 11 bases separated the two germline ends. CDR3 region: CASRRRALNTEAFF. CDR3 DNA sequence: TGTGCCAGCAGGCGCAGGGCTCTGAACACTGAAGCTTTCTTT.

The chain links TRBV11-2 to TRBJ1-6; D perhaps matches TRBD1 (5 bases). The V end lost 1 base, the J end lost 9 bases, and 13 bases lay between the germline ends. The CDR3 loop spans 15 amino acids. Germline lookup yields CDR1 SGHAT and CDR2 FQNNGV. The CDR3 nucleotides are TGTGCCAGCAGCTTAGCAGGGTACGCAGGTTCACCCCTCCACTTT. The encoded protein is CASSLAGYAGSPLHF.